Shown below are 9 T cell receptor beta chains from a single sample sequenced in a study of CD8+CD57+ T cells in acquired aplastic anemia. It was genomic DNA that served as the template for profiling TCR beta VDJ and CDR3. MiXCR, run by TCRdb on the reads, gives a single entry per CDR3 protein. Of roughly 240,000 distinct CDR3 sequences in the sample, 40% to 50% were seen once. Patients who underwent sequencing had shown CD8+CD57+ cell expansion by flow cytometry. The sequenced sample consisted of sorted CD4+, CD8+, or CD8+CD57+ T cells (not recorded which) from PBMCs. The receptors were gathered from a human donor with aplastic anemia.

In the case of this clonotype: This clone may be a read error of a much larger clone one base away. V and J are TRBV11-1 and TRBJ1-1, with D possibly TRBD1 on 5 matching bases. There are 14 residues in the CDR3. The V end lost 3 bases, the J end lost 1 base, and 9 bases lay between the germline ends. Germline CDR1 and CDR2: SGHAT and FQDESV (reference sequence). CDR3 protein: CASSFLGGNTEAFF. DNA for the CDR3: TGTGCCAGCAGCTTCCTCGGGGGGAACACTGAAGCTTTCTTT.

The J gene is TRBJ1-2, the V gene TRBV2, with D tentatively TRBD1 (6 bases). CDR1 SNHLY and CDR2 FYNNEI come from the germline V gene. The CDR3 runs 12 residues. Trimming pared 6 bases from V and 8 bases from J, leaving 13 bases between. CDR3: CASREGGKGYTF. In DNA form, the CDR3 reads TGTGCCAGCAGAGAGGGGGGTAAGGGCTACACCTTC.

Details on this clonotype: The conserved closing phenylalanine or tryptophan is absent in this CDR3, likely reflecting a read error. This chain joins TRBV2 and TRBJ1-4, with D hard to call. This CDR3 has 15 amino acids. Germline V CDR1 and CDR2: SNHLY, FYNNEI. The CDR3 protein is CASSAGESTNERLFV. The CDR3 DNA is TGTGCCAGCAGTGCTGGGGAATCAACTAATGAAAGACTGTTTGTT.

This clonotype was counted many times. The chain employs TRBV20-1 and TRBJ2-7; D remains ambiguous. CDR3 length equals 15 residues. The germline gives CDR1 DFQATT, CDR2 SNEGSKA (reference sequence). V shed 0 bases and J shed 0 bases, with 12 bases lying between them. In DNA, the CDR3 is TGCAGTGCTAGAGATTGGGAAGGAAGCTCCTACGAGCAGTACTTC. Its protein product is CSARDWEGSSYEQYF.

This clonotype was seen a few times. The chain carries TRBV2 and TRBJ1-1, with a weak D call TRBD1 (6 bases). Trimming took off 4 bases at V and 6 bases at J, with 9 bases between the two ends. This CDR3 contains 12 residues. CDR1 and CDR2 (germline): SNHLY, FYNNEI. CDR3 in DNA: TGTGCCAGCAGTGGGGGGGCCCCTGAAGCTTTCTTT. Its protein product is CASSGGAPEAFF.

A word on this clonotype: A much larger clone differs by one base, so this may be a read error. The V and J genes are TRBV6-4 and TRBJ1-1; D is unresolved. V was pared by 3 bases and J by 11 bases, with 16 bases between. CDR3 length equals 13 residues. Germline CDR1 is MRHNA and CDR2 is SNTAGT. The CDR3 sequence is CASSEGGPLPAFF. The CDR3 coding sequence is TGTGCCAGCAGTGAAGGAGGACCCCTCCCCGCTTTCTTT.

This clonotype was seen many times. The chain employs TRBV19 and TRBJ2-1, with 9 bases aligning to TRBD2. The CDR3 length is 15 residues. The trim removed 5 bases at V and 4 bases at J, leaving 6 bases unmatched. Germline lookup yields CDR1 LNHDA and CDR2 SQIVND (reference sequence). The CDR3 is CASSSAGGSYNEQFF. CDR3 nucleotides: TGTGCCAGTAGTTCGGCGGGAGGGAGTTACAATGAGCAGTTCTTC.

The chain recombines TRBV10-1 with TRBJ2-3; the match to TRBD2 covers 11 bases. The CDR3 sequence is 18 residues long. Germline loops: CDR1 WNHNN, CDR2 SYGVQD (reference sequence). V gave up 2 bases and J gave up 5 bases; unmatched junction bases: 12. The chain's CDR3 is CASSELATSGVRRDTQYF. DNA of the CDR3: TGCGCCAGCAGTGAGCTAGCGACTAGCGGGGTGAGAAGAGATACGCAGTATTTT.

On this clonotype itself: An end of the junction does not agree with germline; a read error may underlie this. The chain couples TRBV20-1 to TRBJ1-3; D not certain. The CDR3 is made up of 15 amino acids. CDR1 and CDR2 (germline): DFQATT, SNEGSKA (reference sequence). The CDR3 sequence: CSARARADSGNTIYF. For the CDR3, the DNA is TGCAGTGCCAGAGCAAGAGCGGACTCTGGAAACACCATATATTTT.